Shown below are 31 T cell receptor beta chains from a single sample sequenced in a study of tissue T cells after allogeneic stem cell transplantation. Sequencing was performed with immunoSEQ multiplex PCR; in TCRdb, only in-frame clones are kept and a portion is missing. The data show 7,000 to 9,500 clones, approximately 74% seen once. The sequencing sample was made of blood. The receptor source for this set is a female BALB/c mouse in good health. MHC haplotype: H2-d.

This clone was recorded only once. Each gene name is a mouse one. The CDR3 end is not reached by the read, which stops 1 residue before it; the germline J gene fills it in. The chain recombines TRBV1 with TRBJ2-4; 7 nucleotides agree with TRBD1. J lost 7 bases, V lost 4 bases, and 2 bases had no gene match. Germline loops: CDR1 NSQYPW, CDR2 LRSPGD (reference sequence). The CDR3 extends over 12 amino acids. The DNA read from the CDR3 is TGCACCTGCAGTGGTACAGGGGACACCTTGTAC. Amino acids: CTCSGTGDTLY. The whole CDR3 is CTCSGTGDTLYF.

Concerning this clone: The genes are named according to mouse. The missing CDR3 end, 1 residue past where the read stops, is filled in from the germline J gene. The rearrangement joins TRBV13-1 to TRBJ2-1; D gene ambiguous. This CDR3 is 15 amino acids long. Germline V gives CDR1 NSHNY, CDR2 SYGAGN. The V end was cut by 0 bases, the J end by 1 base, with 8 bases between. CDR3: CASSDDGKNYAEQFF. CDR3 DNA (partial): TGTGCCAGCAGTGATGACGGGAAAAACTATGCTGAGCAGTTC.

About this clone itself: Genes and germline come from the mouse. The read stops 1 residue short of the end of the CDR3; the missing end is completed from the germline J gene. At the DNA level, this CDR3 is encoded by other sequences in the same sample as well. The chain uses TRBV5 and TRBJ2-4; TRBD2 matches at 10 bases. Germline V CDR1 and CDR2: LGHNA, YNLKQL (reference sequence). With V trimmed by 1 base and J by 1 base, 2 bases remained unmatched. The length of the CDR3 is 16 residues. The sequenced CDR3 bases are TGTGCCAGCAGCCAAGGGACTGGGGGAGGTCAAAACACCTTGTAC. It is translated as CASSQGTGGGQNTLY. The entire CDR3 reads CASSQGTGGGQNTLYF.

There are a few counts of this clone. Gene names refer to mouse genes. Read sequence stops 1 residue before the CDR3 end, and the germline J gene provides the missing end. The rearrangement joins TRBV13-3 to TRBJ1-2; TRBD1 is a possible D gene (5 bases). Trimming removed 6 bases from V and 3 bases from J, with 12 bases in between. The germline V gene has CDR1 NNHDY and CDR2 SYVADS. This CDR3 has 13 amino acids. CDR3 loop: CASNSPQDSDYTF. CDR3 bases read: TGTGCCAGCAACTCCCCACAGGACTCCGACTACACC.

With regard to this clone: Gene and germline names: mouse. The observed sequence ends 1 residue before the CDR3 terminus, with the missing tail filled in from the germline J gene. V and J are TRBV5 and TRBJ2-7, with 10 bases identical to TRBD2. Germline V gene lookup returns CDR1 LGHNA and CDR2 YNLKQL (reference sequence). The CDR3 length is 15 residues. V lost 0 bases, J lost 4 bases, and 3 bases stayed unmatched. The CDR3 here is CASSQDYWGGYEQYF. The sequenced part of the CDR3 DNA is TGTGCCAGCAGCCAAGACTACTGGGGGGGATATGAACAGTAC.

Worth noting for this clone: Each gene name is a mouse one. The CDR3 goes on 1 residue after the read ends, and that part is filled in from the germline J gene. The J gene is TRBJ2-2, the V gene TRBV14, with 8 bases lining up with TRBD1. The trim removed 5 bases at V and 2 bases at J, leaving 2 bases unmatched. The CDR3 extends over 14 amino acids. In germline, CDR1 is SGHDT, CDR2 FRDEAV. The sequenced CDR3 bases are TGTGCCAGCAGCCGACAGGGGAACACCGGGCAGCTCTAC. It specifies CASSRQGNTGQLY. The entire CDR3 sequence reads CASSRQGNTGQLYF.

As regards this clone: The genes are named according to mouse. The read halts 1 residue ahead of the CDR3 end, with the missing end drawn from the germline J gene. The chain couples TRBV5 to TRBJ2-4; D is unresolved. Looked up from germline, CDR1 is LGHNA and CDR2 is YNLKQL (reference sequence). Trimming removed 2 bases from V and 0 bases from J, with 6 bases in between. The CDR3 length is 14 residues. The covered CDR3 bases are TGTGCCAGCAGCCAAACTTCTAGTCAAAACACCTTGTAC. It specifies CASSQTSSQNTLY. The full CDR3 sequence reads CASSQTSSQNTLYF.

Concerning this clone itself: The germline and genes are mouse ones. CDR3 sequence reads: CASSDRGRERLFF. The sequenced part of the CDR3 DNA is TGTGCCAGCAGTGACAGGGGGCGCGAAAGATTATTT. The V gene is TRBV13-1, the J gene TRBJ1-4, with 8 bases identical to TRBD1. The CDR3 end lies 1 residue beyond the end of the read and is filled in from the germline J gene. V shed 2 bases and J 7 bases; nucleotides not matched to a gene: 1. Per germline, CDR1 NSHNY and CDR2 SYGAGN. The CDR3 runs to 13 residues. Full variable domain (outside the CDR3, taken from reference TRBV13-1 and TRBJ1-4): EAAVTQSPRNKVTVTGGNVTLSCRQTNSHNYMYWYRQDTGHGLRLIHYSYGAGNLRIGDVPDGYKATRTTQEDFFLLLELASPSQTSLYFCASSDRGRERLFFGHGTKLSVL.

Concerning this clone: All gene names here are mouse names. The CDR3 end lies 1 residue beyond the end of the read and is filled in from the germline J gene. The V gene is TRBV31, the J gene TRBJ2-4; 12 bases line up with TRBD1. The germline CDR1 and CDR2 sequences are GKSSPN and SITVG. The V segment lost 3 bases and the J segment 7 bases; nucleotides outside the gene matches: 5. CDR3 length equals 14 residues. CDR3 DNA (partial): TGTGCCTGGAGGGGGGACAGGGGGCAACACACCTTGTAC. Amino acids: CAWRGDRGQHTLY. The whole CDR3 is CAWRGDRGQHTLYF.

The table lists this clone with a few counts. The genes are named according to mouse. The read ends 1 residue shy of where the CDR3 ends; the end is completed using the germline J gene. The V call is TRBV31, the J call TRBJ2-1; no reliable D call. Germline lookup yields CDR1 GKSSPN and CDR2 SITVG. The CDR3 has 10 residues. With 8 bases removed from V and 7 bases from J, the gap between germline ends came to 9 bases. The sequenced CDR3 bases are TGTGCCGGCCAAGGGGCTGAGCAGTTC. Protein sequence: CAGQGAEQF. The CDR3 in its entirety is CAGQGAEQFF.

On this clone itself: Genes and germline come from the mouse. The read stops 1 residue short of the end of the CDR3; the missing end is completed from the germline J gene. This chain uses TRBV13-1 with TRBJ1-1; the D gene is possibly TRBD1 (5 bases). Trimming cost V 0 bases and J 0 bases, with 9 bases left between them. This CDR3 has 15 residues. Germline V lookup: CDR1 NSHNY, CDR2 SYGAGN. The CDR3 bases that were read are TGTGCCAGCAGTGATGCTTGGACAACAAACACAGAAGTCTTC. Translation: CASSDAWTTNTEVF. Given in full, the CDR3 is CASSDAWTTNTEVFF.

A remark on this clone: The gene symbols are mouse symbols. The CDR3 end falls 1 residue outside the read, so it is completed with the germline J gene. V and J are TRBV13-2 and TRBJ1-1; D gene ambiguous. This CDR3 contains 12 residues. The germline gives CDR1 NNHNN, CDR2 SYGAGS (reference sequence). The V and J ends lost 0 bases and 5 bases respectively, with 5 bases between them. The sequenced part of the CDR3 DNA is TGTGCCAGCGGTGATGGGGTTACAGAAGTCTTC. Its protein is CASGDGVTEVF. The complete CDR3 protein is CASGDGVTEVFF.

Details on this clone: The genes are named according to mouse. The CDR3 is cut off 1 residue early in the read; its end comes from the germline J gene. The rearrangement joins TRBV5 to TRBJ1-2; D is unresolved. Trimming left V 0 bases short and J 2 bases short, with 7 bases between. Germline V gene lookup returns CDR1 LGHNA and CDR2 YNLKQL (reference sequence). This CDR3 has 14 residues. The CDR3 is CASSQDSQNSDYTF. The part of the CDR3 DNA that was read is TGTGCCAGCAGCCAAGATTCCCAGAACTCCGACTACACC.

This clone was seen only once. The gene names given are mouse names. The same CDR3 also results from other DNA sequences found in this sample. Here the CDR3 reads CASSQGQNTEVFF. CDR3 bases read: TGTGCCAGCAGTCAGGGACAGAACACAGAAGTCTTC. The chain employs TRBV5 and TRBJ1-1, with D perhaps TRBD1 (5 bases). The read terminates 1 residue ahead of where the CDR3 ends, so the germline J gene completes it. The CDR3 has 13 amino acids. V was cut by 6 bases and J by 0 bases, with 8 bases left in between. In germline, CDR1 is LGHNA, CDR2 YNLKQL (reference sequence).

Notes on this clone: Each gene name is a mouse one. The read ends 1 residue before the CDR3 terminus; that terminus is restored from the germline J gene. This rearrangement joins TRBV13-2 to TRBJ1-4; D not resolved. The germline V gene encodes CDR1 NNHNN and CDR2 SYGAGS (reference sequence). V was shortened by 0 bases and J by 7 bases, with 4 bases between the two germline ends. This CDR3 is 12 amino acids long. CDR3 bases read: TGTGCCAGCGGTGATGAAGGCGAAAGATTATTT. This gives the protein CASGDEGERLF. The CDR3 in its entirety is CASGDEGERLFF.

About this clone: The germline and genes are mouse ones. From the germline J gene comes the end of the CDR3, since the read stops 1 residue before it. The chain couples TRBV31 to TRBJ1-3, with a tentative D call TRBD1 (5 bases). From germline, CDR1 is GKSSPN and CDR2 SITVG. Trimming took off 7 bases at V and 3 bases at J, with 13 bases between the two ends. The length of the CDR3 is 13 residues. CDR3 DNA (partial): TGTGCCTTGGCGCGGGGGGATGGAAATACGCTCTAT. Translation: CALARGDGNTLY. The CDR3 in its entirety is CALARGDGNTLYF.

With regard to this clone: Gene labels here are mouse ones. The read ends 1 residue early relative to the CDR3; the germline J gene fills the gap. V and J are TRBV5 and TRBJ2-4; TRBD2 matches at 9 bases. The CDR3 length is 16 residues. With 4 bases clipped from V and 0 bases from J, the junction kept 5 bases outside the gene matches. Germline V lookup: CDR1 LGHNA, CDR2 YNLKQL (reference sequence). The sequenced part of the CDR3 DNA is TGTGCCAGCAGCCGCGACTGGGGGATTAGTCAAAACACCTTGTAC. Protein product: CASSRDWGISQNTLY. The entire CDR3 sequence reads CASSRDWGISQNTLYF.

Notes on this clone: Gene names denote mouse genes. The read stops 1 residue short of the end of the CDR3; the missing end is completed from the germline J gene. Different DNA sequences within this sample yield the same CDR3. This chain connects TRBV13-2 to TRBJ2-1; 8 positions agree with TRBD1. J was trimmed by 10 bases and V by 3 bases; bases with no gene match: 6. The CDR3 has 13 amino acids. Germline CDR1 NNHNN, CDR2 SYGAGS (reference sequence). CDR3 in amino acids: CASGAGGLWEQFF. CDR3 bases read: TGTGCCAGCGGTGCAGGGGGCTTATGGGAGCAGTTC.

This clone has more than one count but fewer than ten. Gene names and germline match the mouse. The CDR3 goes on 1 residue after the read ends, and that part is filled in from the germline J gene. This chain connects TRBV20 to TRBJ1-5; 8 positions match TRBD1. Germline loops: CDR1 GFQATS, CDR2 STVNSAI. With V trimmed by 3 bases and J by 2 bases, 0 bases remained unmatched. The length of the CDR3 is 13 residues. The chain's CDR3 is CGARQGDNQAPLF. CDR3 bases read: TGTGGTGCTAGACAGGGGGACAACCAGGCTCCGCTT.

With regard to this clone: The genes and germline here are from mouse. The CDR3 end falls 1 residue outside the read, so it is completed with the germline J gene. This rearrangement joins TRBV4 to TRBJ1-3; the match to TRBD1 covers 9 bases. The CDR3 contains 17 residues. J lost 2 bases, V lost 4 bases, and 9 bases had no gene match. Germline V gives CDR1 LGHDT, CDR2 YNNKQL (reference sequence). The part of the CDR3 DNA that was read is TGTGCCAGCAGCTCCCTCCGGGACAGGGAGCCTGGAAATACGCTCTAT. It translates to CASSSLRDREPGNTLY. The entire CDR3 sequence reads CASSSLRDREPGNTLYF.

About this clone: These gene names are mouse names. The read ends 1 residue early relative to the CDR3; the germline J gene fills the gap. The V call is TRBV13-2, the J call TRBJ2-4; TRBD1 matches 12 bases. CDR1 NNHNN and CDR2 SYGAGS come from the germline V gene (reference sequence). V lost 3 bases, J lost 3 bases, and 5 bases stayed unmatched. This CDR3 comprises 16 residues. The CDR3 protein is CASGARDRGLQNTLYF. Partial CDR3 DNA: TGTGCCAGCGGTGCCCGGGACAGGGGGCTGCAAAACACCTTGTAC.

About this clone itself: Genes here carry mouse names. The read terminates 1 residue before the CDR3 end, so the remaining end is supplied by the germline J gene. The chain joins TRBV19 to TRBJ1-1; the D is unclear. The length of the CDR3 is 13 residues. V lost 0 bases and J lost 4, with 7 bases in between. Per germline, CDR1 FNHDT and CDR2 SITEND (reference sequence). The sequenced part of the CDR3 DNA is TGTGCCAGCAGTATAGTCAACAGCACAGAAGTCTTC. Translated: CASSIVNSTEVF. The full CDR3 is CASSIVNSTEVFF.

On this clone itself: Germline and genes here are mouse. The read ends 1 residue shy of where the CDR3 ends; the end is completed using the germline J gene. The chain employs TRBV14 and TRBJ1-2, with D uncertain. V lost 2 bases, J lost 4 bases, and 6 bases lay in between. The CDR3 length is 12 residues. From germline, CDR1 is SGHDT and CDR2 FRDEAV. The CDR3 here is CASSFSGSDYTF. The DNA read from the CDR3 is TGTGCCAGCAGTTTTTCAGGCTCCGACTACACC.

Turning to this clone: Each gene name is a mouse one. The CDR3 end lies 1 residue beyond the end of the read and is filled in from the germline J gene. The chain carries TRBV31 and TRBJ1-3, with D hard to call. CDR3 size: 14 residues. Trimming took 3 bases from V and 0 from J, leaving 9 bases between them. Germline CDR1 and CDR2: GKSSPN and SITVG. CDR3 bases read: TGTGCCTGGAGCCCTCCCCTTTCTGGAAATACGCTCTAT. It encodes CAWSPPLSGNTLY. The CDR3 as a whole reads CAWSPPLSGNTLYF.

This clone was observed a handful of times. Mouse gene names and germline throughout. The read comes to an end 1 residue before the CDR3 does, leaving the germline J gene to fill in the end. This chain links TRBV20 with TRBJ2-7; D remains ambiguous. CDR1 is GFQATS and CDR2 is STVNSAI in the germline V gene. The CDR3 spans 13 residues. The V end lost 0 bases, the J end lost 2 bases, and 8 bases lay between the germline ends. The CDR3 loop is CGARERAPYEQYF. Partial CDR3 DNA: TGTGGTGCTAGGGAGAGGGCGCCCTATGAACAGTAC. Full variable domain (outside the CDR3, taken from reference TRBV20 and TRBJ2-7): GALVYQYPRRTICKSGTSMRMECQAVGFQATSVAWYRQSPQKTFELIALSTVNSAIKYEQNFTQEKFPISHPNLSFSSMTVLNAYLEDRGLYLCGARERAPYEQYFGPGTRLTVL.

A word on this clone: Any gene name here is a mouse gene name. Coverage ceases 1 residue before the CDR3 finishes, and the germline J gene fills in the end. The chain uses TRBV13-2 and TRBJ2-4; the D is unclear. Germline CDR1 is NNHNN and CDR2 is SYGAGS (reference sequence). The CDR3 runs 12 residues. V lost 1 base to trimming and J lost 4 bases, with 4 bases between them. CDR3: CASGDPENTLYF. CDR3 DNA, as far as it was read: TGTGCCAGCGGTGATCCGGAAAACACCTTGTAC.

To note about this clone: The genes are named according to mouse. Coverage ceases 1 residue before the CDR3 finishes, and the germline J gene fills in the end. The rearrangement uses TRBV2 and TRBJ2-7; D not certain. Between the trimmed V and J ends, which lost 5 bases and 3 bases, there was a span of 5 bases. Germline loops: CDR1 LGHNA, CDR2 YSYQKL. The CDR3 totals 11 residues. CDR3 DNA, as far as it was read: TGTGCCAGCAGCGGCCTCTATGAACAGTAC. This translates into CASSGLYEQY. The whole CDR3 protein reads CASSGLYEQYF.

This clone was seen once. Gene and germline names: mouse. The read terminates 1 residue before the CDR3 end, so the remaining end is supplied by the germline J gene. V is TRBV2 and J is TRBJ2-4; 8 bases align to TRBD2. CDR1 and CDR2 from the germline V gene are LGHNA and YSYQKL. This CDR3 is built from 16 residues. Losses at the gene ends were 2 bases for V and 0 bases for J; bases not matched to a gene: 4. The CDR3 sequence is CASSQPGLVSQNTLYF. The CDR3 DNA, read in part, is TGTGCCAGCAGCCAACCGGGACTGGTTAGTCAAAACACCTTGTAC.

This clone occurred once. All gene names here are mouse names. The read ends 1 residue before the CDR3 terminus; that terminus is restored from the germline J gene. The chain joins TRBV4 to TRBJ2-3; TRBD2 matches 11 bases. Germline CDR1 LGHDT, CDR2 YNNKQL (reference sequence). The CDR3 runs to 15 residues. V lost 4 bases and J lost 4; bases outside the gene matches: 4. CDR3 sequence reads: CASSFRDWGTETLYF. The CDR3 DNA, read in part, is TGTGCCAGCAGCTTCCGGGACTGGGGGACAGAAACGCTGTAT.

A note on this clone: The germline and genes are mouse ones. The read falls 1 residue short of the CDR3 end, and the missing part is taken from the germline J gene. The gene calls are TRBV19 and TRBJ1-1, with 7 nucleotides matching TRBD1. The CDR3 sequence is 15 residues long. Germline-derived CDR1 and CDR2 are FNHDT and SITEND (reference sequence). Trimming cost V 4 bases and J 0 bases; bases outside gene matches: 6. The CDR3 protein is CASSAPDRENTEVFF. The CDR3 DNA, read in part, is TGTGCCAGCAGTGCCCCAGACAGGGAGAACACAGAAGTCTTC.

As regards this clone: Gene names refer to mouse genes. The observed sequence ends 1 residue before the CDR3 terminus, with the missing tail filled in from the germline J gene. This sequence joins TRBV19 and TRBJ2-7; D is ambiguous. V dropped 2 bases and J dropped 2 bases, with 5 bases sitting between them. CDR1 and CDR2 (germline): FNHDT, SITEND (reference sequence). The CDR3 consists of 12 residues. The CDR3 loop reads CASSIGPYEQYF. The sequenced part of the CDR3 DNA is TGTGCCAGCAGTATTGGGCCCTATGAACAGTAC.